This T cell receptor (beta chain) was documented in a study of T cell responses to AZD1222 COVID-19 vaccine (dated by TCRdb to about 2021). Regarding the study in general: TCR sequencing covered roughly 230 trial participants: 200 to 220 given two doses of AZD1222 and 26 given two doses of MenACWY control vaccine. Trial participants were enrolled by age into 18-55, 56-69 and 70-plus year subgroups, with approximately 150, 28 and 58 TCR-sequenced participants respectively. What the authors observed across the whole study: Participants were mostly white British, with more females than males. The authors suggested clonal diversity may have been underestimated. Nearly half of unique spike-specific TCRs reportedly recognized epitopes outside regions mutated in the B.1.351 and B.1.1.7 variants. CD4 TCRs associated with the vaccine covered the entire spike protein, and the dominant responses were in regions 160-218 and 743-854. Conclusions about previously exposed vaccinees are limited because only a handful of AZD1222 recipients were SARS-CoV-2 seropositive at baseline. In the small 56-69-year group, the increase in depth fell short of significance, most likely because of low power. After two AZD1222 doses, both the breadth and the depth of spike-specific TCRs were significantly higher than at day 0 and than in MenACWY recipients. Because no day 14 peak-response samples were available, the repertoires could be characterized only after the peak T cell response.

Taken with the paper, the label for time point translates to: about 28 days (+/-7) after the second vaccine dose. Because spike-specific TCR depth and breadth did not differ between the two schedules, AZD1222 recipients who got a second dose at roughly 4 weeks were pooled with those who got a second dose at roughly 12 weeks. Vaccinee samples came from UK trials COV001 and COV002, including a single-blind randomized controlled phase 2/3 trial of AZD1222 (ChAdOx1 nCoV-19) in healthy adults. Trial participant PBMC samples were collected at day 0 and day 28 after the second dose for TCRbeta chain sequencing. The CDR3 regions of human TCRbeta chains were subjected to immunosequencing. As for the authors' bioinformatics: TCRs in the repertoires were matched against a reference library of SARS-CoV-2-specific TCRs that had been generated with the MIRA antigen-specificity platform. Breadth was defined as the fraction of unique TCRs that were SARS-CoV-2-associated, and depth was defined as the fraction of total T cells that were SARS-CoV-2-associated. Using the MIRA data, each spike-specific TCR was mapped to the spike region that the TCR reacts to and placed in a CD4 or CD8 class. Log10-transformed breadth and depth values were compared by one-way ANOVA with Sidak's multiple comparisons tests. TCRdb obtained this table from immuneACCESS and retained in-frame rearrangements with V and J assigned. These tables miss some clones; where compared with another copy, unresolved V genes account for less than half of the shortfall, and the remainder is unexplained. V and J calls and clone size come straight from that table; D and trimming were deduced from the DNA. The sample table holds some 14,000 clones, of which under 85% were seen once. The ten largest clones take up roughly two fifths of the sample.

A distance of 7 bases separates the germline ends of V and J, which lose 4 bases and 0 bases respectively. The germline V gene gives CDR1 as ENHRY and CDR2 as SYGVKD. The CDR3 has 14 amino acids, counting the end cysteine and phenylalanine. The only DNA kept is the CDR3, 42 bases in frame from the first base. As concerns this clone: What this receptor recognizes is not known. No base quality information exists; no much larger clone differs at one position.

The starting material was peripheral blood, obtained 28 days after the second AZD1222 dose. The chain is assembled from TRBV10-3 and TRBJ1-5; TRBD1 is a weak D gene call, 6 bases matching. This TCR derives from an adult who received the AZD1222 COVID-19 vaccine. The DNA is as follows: TGTGCCATCAGTGGGACAGATAGCAATCAGCCCCAGCATTTT. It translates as CAISGTDSNQPQHF.